These 9 T cell receptor beta chains were all obtained from the same sample, sequenced in a study of Graves' ophthalmopathy and Graves' hyperthyroidism. The authors amplified TCR beta CDR3 regions, and they did so from RNA transcripts for repertoire sequencing. RT-PCR with HTBI primers came first, then second-round multiplex PCR. TCRdb reanalysed the multiplex PCR reads using MiXCR and keeps one entry per CDR3 protein. The repertoire holds over a million distinct CDR3 sequences, with 35% to 40% as singletons. Sequenced: peripheral blood or thyroid tissue (not recorded which). These TCRs come from an adult man with Graves' hyperthyroidism.

The sample holds one count of this clonotype. The chain is built from TRBV7-3 and TRBJ2-7; TRBD2 aligns across 11 bases. This CDR3 has 16 residues. V lost 8 bases and J lost 4; bases outside the gene matches: 13. CDR1 is SGHTA, CDR2 FQGTGA, per germline. DNA for the CDR3: TGTGCCAGCTCACCATTGACGGGGACTAGCGGATACGAGCAGTACTTC. This codes for CASSPLTGTSGYEQYF. Filled out from reference TRBV7-3 and TRBJ2-7, the complete variable domain reads GAGVSQTPSNKVTEKGKYVELRCDPISGHTALYWYRQSLGQGPEFLIYFQGTGAADDSGLPNDRFFAVRPEGSVSTLKIQRTERGDSAVYLCASSPLTGTSGYEQYFGPGTRLTVT.

J is TRBJ2-7 and V is TRBV20-1, with D possibly TRBD2 on 5 matching bases. This CDR3 is built from 16 residues. The germline gives CDR1 DFQATT, CDR2 SNEGSKA (reference sequence). V was trimmed by 0 bases and J by 0 bases, leaving 15 bases between them. This chain's CDR3 is CSARDSNRLSSYEQYF. The CDR3 nucleotides read TGCAGTGCTAGAGATTCGAACAGACTAAGCTCCTACGAGCAGTACTTC.

The table lists this clonotype with many counts. The J gene is TRBJ2-2, the V gene TRBV14, with a tentative D call TRBD2 (6 bases). This CDR3 has 13 residues. Trimming cost V 1 base and J 9 bases, with 9 bases left between them. The V gene's germline CDR1 is SGHDN and CDR2 FVKESK. The CDR3: CASSQGRERELFF. CDR3 coding DNA: TGTGCCAGCAGCCAAGGACGGGAGAGGGAGCTGTTTTTT.

This clonotype is medium-sized (0.01 to 0.1%) within its sample. The chain uses TRBV7-9 and TRBJ2-5; TRBD2 agrees at 12 bases. The CDR3 loop spans 16 amino acids. Trimming took 5 bases from V and 2 from J; bases not matched to a gene: 6. Germline CDR1 and CDR2: SEHNR and FQNEAQ (reference sequence). The CDR3 sequence: CASSPLLAGGQETQYF. The DNA of the CDR3 is TGTGCCAGCAGCCCTCTACTAGCGGGGGGTCAAGAGACCCAGTACTTC.

This clonotype was seen only a few times. This sequence joins TRBV20-1 and TRBJ2-7; maybe TRBD2 (6 bases). This CDR3 is 12 amino acids long. Germline CDR1 reads DFQATT; CDR2 reads SNEGSKA (reference sequence). V lost 3 bases and J lost 6, with 12 bases in between. DNA for the CDR3: TGCAGTGCTAGTTGGGGGGTACGCGAGCAGTACTTC. Its translation is CSASWGVREQYF.

This clonotype has ten or more counts. The rearrangement joins TRBV24-1 to TRBJ2-2; no clear D. This CDR3 has 14 residues. The V gene lost 7 bases and the J gene lost 1 base, with 9 bases spanning the gap. Germline V gives CDR1 KGHDR, CDR2 SFDVKD. DNA for the CDR3: TGTGCCACCAGGCCGACTCTGAACACCGGGGAGCTGTTTTTT. It translates to CATRPTLNTGELFF.

J is TRBJ1-3 and V is TRBV12-3 or TRBV12-4; D is unclear. With 7 bases removed from V and 3 bases from J, the gap between germline ends came to 13 bases. This CDR3 is built from 14 residues. CDR3 DNA sequence: TGTGCCAGCAAACTTGGGCTCTATGGAAACACCATATATTTT. It specifies CASKLGLYGNTIYF.

The chain joins TRBV12-3 or TRBV12-4 to TRBJ1-1, with TRBD1 as a possible D gene (6 bases). CDR3 length: 12 amino acids. V was clipped by 8 bases and J by 9 bases, with 16 bases between them. The chain's CDR3 is CASGRGGFKAFF. CDR3 coding DNA: TGTGCCAGCGGGAGGGGGGGATTTAAAGCTTTCTTT.

The sample holds many counts of this clonotype. The CDR3 nucleotides are TGTGCCAGCAGCTTAGTCCCGGGGTTCGGCGAGCAGTACTTC. This encodes CASSLVPGFGEQYF. The chain is built from TRBV7-8 and TRBJ2-7; D perhaps matches TRBD2 (5 bases). Germline-derived CDR1 and CDR2 are SGHVS and FQNEAQ. This CDR3 comprises 14 residues. V lost 1 base and J lost 6, with 13 bases in between.